This T cell receptor (beta chain) was captured in a study of identical twins. Study-level results: In drawing conclusions, the study used cross-sectional statistical analysis and did not follow the same donors. A partial confounding effect on zero-insertion analyses could come from invariant MAIT and iNKT cells. With abundant cord blood beta clonotypes, insertions were fewer; memory repertoires showed no such pattern.

Comment on this clonotype: Antigen unknown.

Each CDR3 protein gets one entry after TCRdb re-called the 5' RACE reads with MiXCR. The data contain some 500,000 distinct CDR3 sequences, 13% to 15% of them singletons. The germline V gene encodes CDR1 MNHEY and CDR2 SVGEGT. The CDR3 length is 14 residues. V shed 6 bases and J shed 1 base, with 10 bases lying between them. The sample was also linked to a second study, of yellow fever vaccine responses in identical twins.

The V and J genes are TRBV6-2 or TRBV6-3 and TRBJ2-1; possible D gene TRBD2, 5 bases. The TCR was taken from a woman aged 18-30 years in good health. The sequencing sample was made of CD4+ T cells sorted from blood. DNA for the CDR3: TGTGCCAGCAGCCTGACTAATTCCTACAATGAGCAGTTCTTC. Protein sequence: CASSLTNSYNEQFF.